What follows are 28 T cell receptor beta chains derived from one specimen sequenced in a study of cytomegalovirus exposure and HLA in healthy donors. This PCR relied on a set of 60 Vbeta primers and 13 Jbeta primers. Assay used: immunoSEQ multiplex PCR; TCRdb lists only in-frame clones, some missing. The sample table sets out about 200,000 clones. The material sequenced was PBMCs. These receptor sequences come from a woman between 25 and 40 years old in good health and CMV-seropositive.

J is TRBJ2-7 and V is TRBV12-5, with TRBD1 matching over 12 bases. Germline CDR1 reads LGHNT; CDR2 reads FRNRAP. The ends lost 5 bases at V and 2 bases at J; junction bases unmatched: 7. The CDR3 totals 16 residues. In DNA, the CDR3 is TGTGCTAGTGGTCAAACCGGGACAGGGGGCGCCTACGAGCAGTACTTC. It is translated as CASGQTGTGGAYEQYF.

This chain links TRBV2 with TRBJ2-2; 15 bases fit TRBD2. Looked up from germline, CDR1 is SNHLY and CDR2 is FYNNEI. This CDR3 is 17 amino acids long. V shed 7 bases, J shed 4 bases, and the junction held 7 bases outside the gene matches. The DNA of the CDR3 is TGTGCCAGCAAGGGACTAGCGGGGGGCGGGGGCACCGGGGAGCTGTTTTTT. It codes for CASKGLAGGGGTGELFF.

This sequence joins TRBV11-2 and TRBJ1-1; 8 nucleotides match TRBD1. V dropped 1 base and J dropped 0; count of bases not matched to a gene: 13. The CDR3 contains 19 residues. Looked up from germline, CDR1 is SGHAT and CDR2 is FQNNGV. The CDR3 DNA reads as TGTGCCAGCAGCTTAGCAGGACAGGGTGGCGGGTGGATGAACACTGAAGCTTTCTTT. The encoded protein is CASSLAGQGGGWMNTEAFF.

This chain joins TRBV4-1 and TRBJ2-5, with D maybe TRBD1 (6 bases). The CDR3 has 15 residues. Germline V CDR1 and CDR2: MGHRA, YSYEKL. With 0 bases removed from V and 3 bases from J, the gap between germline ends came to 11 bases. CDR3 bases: TGCGCCAGCAGCCAAGAAAGGGCAGGGGAAGAGACCCAGTACTTC. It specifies CASSQERAGEETQYF.

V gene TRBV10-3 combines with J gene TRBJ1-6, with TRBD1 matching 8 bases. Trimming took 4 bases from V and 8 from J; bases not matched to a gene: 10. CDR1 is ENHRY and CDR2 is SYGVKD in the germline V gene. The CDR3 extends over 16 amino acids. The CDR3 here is CAISGLRQGLHSPLHF. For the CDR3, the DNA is TGTGCCATCAGTGGGCTTCGACAGGGGTTACATTCACCCCTCCACTTT.

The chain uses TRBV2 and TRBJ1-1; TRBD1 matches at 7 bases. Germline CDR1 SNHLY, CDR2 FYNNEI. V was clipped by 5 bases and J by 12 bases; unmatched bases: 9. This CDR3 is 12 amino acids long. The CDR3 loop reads CASSSPDRATFF. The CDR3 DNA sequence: TGTGCCAGCAGTTCACCCGACAGGGCGACTTTCTTT.

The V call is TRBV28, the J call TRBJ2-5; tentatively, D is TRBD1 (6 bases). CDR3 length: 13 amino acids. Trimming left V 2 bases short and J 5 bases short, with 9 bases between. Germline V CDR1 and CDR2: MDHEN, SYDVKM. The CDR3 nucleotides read TGTGCCAGCAGTTTAGGGGGCTACGAGACCCAGTACTTC. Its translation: CASSLGGYETQYF.

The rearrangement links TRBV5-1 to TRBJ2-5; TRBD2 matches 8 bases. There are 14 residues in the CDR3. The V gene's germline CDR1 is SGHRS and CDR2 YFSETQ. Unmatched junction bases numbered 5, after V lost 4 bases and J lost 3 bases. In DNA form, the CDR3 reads TGCGCCAGCAGCCACGGACTAGCCGAAGAGACCCAGTACTTC. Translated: CASSHGLAEETQYF.

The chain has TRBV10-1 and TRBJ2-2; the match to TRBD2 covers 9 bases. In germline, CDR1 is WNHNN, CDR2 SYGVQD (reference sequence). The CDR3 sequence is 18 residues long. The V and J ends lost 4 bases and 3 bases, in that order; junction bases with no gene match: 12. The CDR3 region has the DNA TGCGCCAGCAGTGCCTGGGTGGTAGCGGGAGTTGACACCGGGGAGCTGTTTTTT. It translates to CASSAWVVAGVDTGELFF.

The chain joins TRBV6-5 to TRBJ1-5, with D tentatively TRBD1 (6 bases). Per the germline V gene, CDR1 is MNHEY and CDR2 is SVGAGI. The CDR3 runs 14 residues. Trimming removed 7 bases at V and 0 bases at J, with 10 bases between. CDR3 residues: CASNRDGSNQPQHF. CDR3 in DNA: TGTGCCAGCAACAGGGATGGTAGCAATCAGCCCCAGCATTTT.

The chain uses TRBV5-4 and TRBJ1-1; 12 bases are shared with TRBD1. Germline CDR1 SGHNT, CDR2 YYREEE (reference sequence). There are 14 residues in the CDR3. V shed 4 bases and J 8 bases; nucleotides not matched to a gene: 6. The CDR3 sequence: CASSTGTGGSEAFF. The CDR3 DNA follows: TGTGCCAGCAGCACCGGGACAGGGGGCTCCGAAGCTTTCTTT.

In DNA, the CDR3 is TGTGCCAGCAGCCCCGGGAGCGCAGCTAATGAAAAACTGTTTTTT. It is translated as CASSPGSAANEKLFF. This chain joins TRBV5-4 and TRBJ1-4; the D is unclear. This CDR3 is built from 15 residues. The V end was cut by 4 bases, the J end by 3 bases, with 13 bases between. Germline CDR1 is SGHNT and CDR2 is YYREEE (reference sequence). Full variable domain (missing parts from reference TRBV5-4 and TRBJ1-4): ETGVTQSPTHLIKTRGQQVTLRCSSQSGHNTVSWYQQALGQGPQFIFQYYREEENGRGNFPPRFSGLQFPNYSSELNVNALELDDSALYLCASSPGSAANEKLFFGSGTQLSVL.

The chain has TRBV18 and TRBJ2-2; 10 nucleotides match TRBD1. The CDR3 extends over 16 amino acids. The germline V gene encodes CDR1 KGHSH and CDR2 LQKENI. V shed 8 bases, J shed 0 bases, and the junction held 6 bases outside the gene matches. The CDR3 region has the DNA TGTGCCAGCACGGCGGGGACAGGGGCGAACACCGGGGAGCTGTTTTTT. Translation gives CASTAGTGANTGELFF.

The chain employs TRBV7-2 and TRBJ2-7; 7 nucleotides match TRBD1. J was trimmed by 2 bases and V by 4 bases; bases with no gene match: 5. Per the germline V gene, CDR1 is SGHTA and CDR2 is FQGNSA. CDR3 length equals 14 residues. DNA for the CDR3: TGTGCCAGCAGCTACTCCGGGACAGCCTACGAGCAGTACTTC. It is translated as CASSYSGTAYEQYF.

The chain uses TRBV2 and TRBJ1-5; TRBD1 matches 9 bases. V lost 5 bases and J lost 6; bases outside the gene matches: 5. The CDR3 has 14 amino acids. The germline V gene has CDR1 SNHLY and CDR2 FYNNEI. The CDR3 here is CASSNRGRFQPQHF. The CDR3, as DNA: TGTGCCAGCAGTAACAGGGGGCGATTTCAGCCCCAGCATTTT.

The CDR3 nucleotides read TGTGCCAGCAATAGGACAGGGGGTGCCGTGAACACTGAAGCTTTCTTT. Its protein is CASNRTGGAVNTEAFF. The chain links TRBV2 to TRBJ1-1, with 10 nucleotides matching TRBD1. V was pared by 7 bases and J by 0 bases, with 8 bases of the junction left unmatched. CDR3 size: 16 residues. CDR1 is SNHLY, CDR2 FYNNEI, per germline.

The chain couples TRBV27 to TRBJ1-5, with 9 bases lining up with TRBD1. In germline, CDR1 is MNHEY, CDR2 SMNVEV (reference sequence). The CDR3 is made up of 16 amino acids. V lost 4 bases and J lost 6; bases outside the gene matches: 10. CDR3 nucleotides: TGTGCCAGCAGTTCCTCTGGGACAGGGAGAGGTCAGCCCCAGCATTTT. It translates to CASSSSGTGRGQPQHF.

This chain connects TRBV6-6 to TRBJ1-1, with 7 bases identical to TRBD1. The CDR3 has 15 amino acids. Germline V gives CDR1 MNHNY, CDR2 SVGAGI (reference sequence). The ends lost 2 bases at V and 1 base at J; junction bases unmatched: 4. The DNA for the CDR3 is TGTGCCAGCAGTTACCCGGGACAGCCGAACACTGAAGCTTTCTTT. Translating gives CASSYPGQPNTEAFF.

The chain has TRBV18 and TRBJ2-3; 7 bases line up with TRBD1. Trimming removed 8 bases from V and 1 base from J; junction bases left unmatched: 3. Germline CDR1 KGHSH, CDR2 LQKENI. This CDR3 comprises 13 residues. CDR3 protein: CASQQGGTDTQYF. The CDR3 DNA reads TGTGCCAGCCAGCAGGGGGGCACAGATACGCAGTATTTT.

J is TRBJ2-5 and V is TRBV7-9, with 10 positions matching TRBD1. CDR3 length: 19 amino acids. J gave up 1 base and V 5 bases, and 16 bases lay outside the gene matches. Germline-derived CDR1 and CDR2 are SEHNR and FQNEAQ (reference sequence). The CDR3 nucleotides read TGTGCCAGCAGCCCCGGGACAGGGGTGTGGGGGAACCGCCAAGAGACCCAGTACTTC. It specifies CASSPGTGVWGNRQETQYF.

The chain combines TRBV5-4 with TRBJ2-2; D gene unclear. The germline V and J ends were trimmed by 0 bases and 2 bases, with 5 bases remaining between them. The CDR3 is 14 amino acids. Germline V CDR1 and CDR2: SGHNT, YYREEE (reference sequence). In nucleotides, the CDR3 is TGTGCCAGCAGCTTGGCTCTTAACACCGGGGAGCTGTTTTTT. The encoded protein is CASSLALNTGELFF.

In DNA, the CDR3 is TGTGCCAGCAGTTCCCGGTCTCGAAGCTCCTACAATGAGCAGTTCTTC. It codes for CASSSRSRSSYNEQFF. The gene calls are TRBV27 and TRBJ2-1; the D is unclear. Germline V gene sequence: CDR1 MNHEY, CDR2 SMNVEV (reference sequence). The CDR3 loop spans 16 amino acids. V lost 4 bases and J 0 bases, leaving 13 bases between the germline ends.

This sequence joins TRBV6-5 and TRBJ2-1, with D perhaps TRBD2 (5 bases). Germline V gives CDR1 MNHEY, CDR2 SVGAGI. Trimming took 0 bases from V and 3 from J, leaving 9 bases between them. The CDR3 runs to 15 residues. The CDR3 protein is CASSYSTGFYNEQFF. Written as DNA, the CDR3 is TGTGCCAGCAGTTACTCGACGGGGTTCTACAATGAGCAGTTCTTC.

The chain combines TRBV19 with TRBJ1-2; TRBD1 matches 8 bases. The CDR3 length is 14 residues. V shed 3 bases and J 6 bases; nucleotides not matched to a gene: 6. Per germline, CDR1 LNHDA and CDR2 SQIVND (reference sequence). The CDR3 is CASSIVDRVDGYTF. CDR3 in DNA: TGTGCCAGTAGTATCGTGGACAGGGTGGATGGCTACACCTTC.

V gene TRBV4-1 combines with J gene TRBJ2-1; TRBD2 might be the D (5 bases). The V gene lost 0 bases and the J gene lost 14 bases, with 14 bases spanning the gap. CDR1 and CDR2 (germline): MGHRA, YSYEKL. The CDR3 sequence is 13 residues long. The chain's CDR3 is CASSQDLLGRKFF. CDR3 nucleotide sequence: TGCGCCAGCAGCCAAGATCTTTTAGGGAGAAAGTTCTTC.

The CDR3 DNA sequence: TGTGCCAGCAGTTACTCGGGAGGGGGACGGTCCTATGAGCAGTTCTTC. Amino acid sequence: CASSYSGGGRSYEQFF. The rearrangement joins TRBV6-5 to TRBJ2-1; possible D gene TRBD2, 7 bases. The CDR3 has 16 residues. CDR1 and CDR2 from the germline V gene are MNHEY and SVGAGI. V was pared by 0 bases and J by 8 bases, with 17 bases between.

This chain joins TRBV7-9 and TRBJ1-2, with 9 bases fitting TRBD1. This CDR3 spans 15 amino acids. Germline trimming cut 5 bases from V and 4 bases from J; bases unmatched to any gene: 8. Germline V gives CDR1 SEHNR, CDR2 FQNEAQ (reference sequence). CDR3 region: CASSPGQGRGYGYTF. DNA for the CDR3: TGTGCCAGCAGCCCGGGACAGGGTCGCGGCTATGGCTACACCTTC.

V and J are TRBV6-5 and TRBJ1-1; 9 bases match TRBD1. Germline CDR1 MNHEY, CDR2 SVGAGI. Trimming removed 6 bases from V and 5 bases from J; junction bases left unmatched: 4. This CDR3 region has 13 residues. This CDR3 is CASRTGGGTEAFF. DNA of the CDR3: TGTGCCAGCAGAACAGGGGGCGGGACTGAAGCTTTCTTT.